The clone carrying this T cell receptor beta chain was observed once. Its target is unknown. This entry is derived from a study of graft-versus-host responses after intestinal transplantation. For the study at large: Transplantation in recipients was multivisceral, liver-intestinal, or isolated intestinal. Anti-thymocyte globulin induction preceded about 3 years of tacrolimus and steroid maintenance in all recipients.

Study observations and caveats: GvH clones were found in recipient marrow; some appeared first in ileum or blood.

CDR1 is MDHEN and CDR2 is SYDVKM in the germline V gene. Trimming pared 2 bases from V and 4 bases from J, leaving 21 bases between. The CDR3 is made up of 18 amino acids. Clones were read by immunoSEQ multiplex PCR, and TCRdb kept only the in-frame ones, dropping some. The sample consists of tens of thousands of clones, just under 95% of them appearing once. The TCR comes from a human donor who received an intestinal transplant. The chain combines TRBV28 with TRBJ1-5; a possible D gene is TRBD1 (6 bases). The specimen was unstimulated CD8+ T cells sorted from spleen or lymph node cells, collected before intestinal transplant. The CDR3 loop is CASSLPRQGRIMNQPQHF. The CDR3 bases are TGTGCCAGCAGTTTACCTCGCCAGGGGCGAATAATGAATCAGCCCCAGCATTTT.